This section outlines one T cell receptor (beta chain) sequence together with its context. The data are from a study of blood T cell repertoires in COVID-19. Study at large: Acute-phase and convalescent COVID-19 samples originated in the United States, Italy and Spain. The analysed material was cDNA or gDNA that came from T cells, B-cell-depleted T cells, or PBMCs.

Germline V gives CDR1 SGHAT, CDR2 FQNNGV. The CDR3 sequence is 16 residues long. Losses at the gene ends were 1 base for V and 0 bases for J; bases not matched to a gene: 5. Per the original data handling: Cell counts per sample came from amplifying reference gene primers. Clones were read by immunoSEQ multiplex PCR, and TCRdb kept only the in-frame ones, dropping some. The V and J calls and clone size were taken over from that table, and D and trimming were inferred from the DNA. The repertoire holds 16,000 or so clones, with around nine tenths as singletons. Sequences were obtained from peripheral blood. This chain links TRBV11-2 with TRBJ1-2; 7 positions match TRBD1. This sequence originates from a human donor in a cohort sampled during active COVID-19. CDR3 DNA sequence: TGTGCCAGCAGCTTAGCTTTCGGGACAGCTAACTATGGCTACACCTTC. Protein product: CASSLAFGTANYGYTF.